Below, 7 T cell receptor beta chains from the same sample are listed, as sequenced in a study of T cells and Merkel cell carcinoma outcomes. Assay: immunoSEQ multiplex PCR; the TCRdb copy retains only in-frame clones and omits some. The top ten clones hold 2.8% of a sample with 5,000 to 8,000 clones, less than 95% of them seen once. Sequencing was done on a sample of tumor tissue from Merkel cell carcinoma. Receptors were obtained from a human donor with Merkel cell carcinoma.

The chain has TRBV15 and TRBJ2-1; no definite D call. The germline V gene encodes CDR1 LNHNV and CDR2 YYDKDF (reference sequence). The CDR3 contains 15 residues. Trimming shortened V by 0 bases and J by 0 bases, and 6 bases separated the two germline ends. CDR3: CATSREKSSYNEQFF. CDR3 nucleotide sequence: TGTGCCACCAGCAGAGAAAAAAGCTCCTACAATGAGCAGTTCTTC.

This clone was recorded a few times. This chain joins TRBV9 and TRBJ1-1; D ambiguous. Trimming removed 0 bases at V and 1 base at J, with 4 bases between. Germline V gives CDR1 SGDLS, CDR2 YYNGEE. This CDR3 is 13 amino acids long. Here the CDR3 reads CASSVEQNTEAFF. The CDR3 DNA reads TGTGCCAGCAGCGTAGAACAGAACACTGAAGCTTTCTTT.

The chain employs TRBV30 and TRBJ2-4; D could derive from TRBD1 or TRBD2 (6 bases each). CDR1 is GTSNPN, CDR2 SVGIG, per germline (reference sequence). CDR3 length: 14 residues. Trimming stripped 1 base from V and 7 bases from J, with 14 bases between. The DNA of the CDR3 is TGTGCCTGGAGTGAAGGGCAGGGGAGGAACATTCAGTACTTC. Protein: CAWSEGQGRNIQYF.

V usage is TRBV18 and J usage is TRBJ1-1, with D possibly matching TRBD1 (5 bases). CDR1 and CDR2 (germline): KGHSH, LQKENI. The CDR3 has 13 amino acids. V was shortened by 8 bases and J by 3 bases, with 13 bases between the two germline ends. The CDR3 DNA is TGTGCCAGCCTCAGGGATTTGGACACTGAAGCTTTCTTT. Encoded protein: CASLRDLDTEAFF.

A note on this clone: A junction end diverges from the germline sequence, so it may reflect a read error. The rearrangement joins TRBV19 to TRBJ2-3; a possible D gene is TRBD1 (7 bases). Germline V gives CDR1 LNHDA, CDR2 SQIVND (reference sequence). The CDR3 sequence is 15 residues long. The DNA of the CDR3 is TGTGCCAGTAGTAGCAGGGGGGCACGGGGAGATATGCAGTATTTT. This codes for CASSSRGARGDMQYF.

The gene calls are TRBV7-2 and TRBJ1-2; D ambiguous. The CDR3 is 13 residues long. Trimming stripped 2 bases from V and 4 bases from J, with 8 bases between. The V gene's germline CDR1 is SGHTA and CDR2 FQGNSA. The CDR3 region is CASSLQASYGYTF. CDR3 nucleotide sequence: TGTGCCAGCAGCTTACAGGCCTCCTATGGCTACACCTTC.

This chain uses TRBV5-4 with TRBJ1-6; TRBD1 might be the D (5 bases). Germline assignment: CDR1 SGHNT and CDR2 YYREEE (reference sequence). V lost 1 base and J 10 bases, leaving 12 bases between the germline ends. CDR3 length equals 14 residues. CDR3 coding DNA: TGTGCCAGCAGCTTGTGGGCAGGGAGCTCACCCCTCCACTTT. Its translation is CASSLWAGSSPLHF.